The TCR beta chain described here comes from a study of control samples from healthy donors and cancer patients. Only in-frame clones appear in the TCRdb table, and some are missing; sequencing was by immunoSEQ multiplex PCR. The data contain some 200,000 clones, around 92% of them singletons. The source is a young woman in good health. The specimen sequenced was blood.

The CDR3 loop is CASRQGTHTEAFF. For the CDR3, the DNA is TGTGCCAGTAGACAGGGGACCCACACTGAAGCTTTCTTT. The chain carries TRBV19 and TRBJ1-1; TRBD1 agrees at 7 bases. V trimming: 6 bases; J trimming: 3 bases; junction bases outside the gene matches: 4. Germline V gene lookup returns CDR1 LNHDA and CDR2 SQIVND (reference sequence). The CDR3 spans 13 residues.